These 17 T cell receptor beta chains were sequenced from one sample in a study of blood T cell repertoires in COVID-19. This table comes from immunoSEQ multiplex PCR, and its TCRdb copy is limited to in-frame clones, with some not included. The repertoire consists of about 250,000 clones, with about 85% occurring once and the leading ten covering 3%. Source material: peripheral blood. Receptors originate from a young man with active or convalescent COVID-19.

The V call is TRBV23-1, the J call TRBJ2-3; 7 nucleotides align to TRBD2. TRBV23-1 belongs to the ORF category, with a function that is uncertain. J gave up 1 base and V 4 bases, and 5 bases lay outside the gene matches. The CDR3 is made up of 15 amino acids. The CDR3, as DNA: TGCGCCAGCAGTCCTTCGGGAGGATGCACAGATACGCAGTATTTT. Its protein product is CASSPSGGCTDTQYF.

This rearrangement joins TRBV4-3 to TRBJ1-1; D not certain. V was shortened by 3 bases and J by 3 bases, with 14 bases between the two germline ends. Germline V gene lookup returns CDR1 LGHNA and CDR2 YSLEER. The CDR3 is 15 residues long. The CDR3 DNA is TGCGCCAGCAGCCAGGAAAAAAGGGAGGACACTGAAGCTTTCTTT. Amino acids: CASSQEKREDTEAFF.

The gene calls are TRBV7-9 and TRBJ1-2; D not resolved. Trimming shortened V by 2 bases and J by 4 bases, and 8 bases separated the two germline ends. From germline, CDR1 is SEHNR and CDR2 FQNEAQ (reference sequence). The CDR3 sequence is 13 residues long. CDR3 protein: CASSLRVGYGYTF. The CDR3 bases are TGTGCCAGCAGCTTACGGGTCGGCTATGGCTACACCTTC.

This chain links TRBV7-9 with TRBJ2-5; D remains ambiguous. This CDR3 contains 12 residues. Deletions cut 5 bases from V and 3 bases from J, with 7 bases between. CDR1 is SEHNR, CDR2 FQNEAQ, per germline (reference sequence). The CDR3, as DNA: TGTGCCAGCAGCCAATTTGAAGAGACCCAGTACTTC. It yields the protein CASSQFEETQYF.

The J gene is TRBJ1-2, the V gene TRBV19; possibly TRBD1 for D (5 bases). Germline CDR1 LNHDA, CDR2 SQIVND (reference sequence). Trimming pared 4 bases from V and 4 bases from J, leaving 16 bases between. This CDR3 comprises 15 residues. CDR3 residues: CASSKTPTELYGYTF. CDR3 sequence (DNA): TGTGCCAGTAGTAAAACGCCGACAGAGCTCTATGGCTACACCTTC.

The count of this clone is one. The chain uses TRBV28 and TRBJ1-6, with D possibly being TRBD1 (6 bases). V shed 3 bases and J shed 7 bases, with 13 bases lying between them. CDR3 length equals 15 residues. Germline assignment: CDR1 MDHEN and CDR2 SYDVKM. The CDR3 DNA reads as TGTGCCAGCAGTTTCCCCAGGGGTGGGAATTCACCCCTCCACTTT. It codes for CASSFPRGGNSPLHF.

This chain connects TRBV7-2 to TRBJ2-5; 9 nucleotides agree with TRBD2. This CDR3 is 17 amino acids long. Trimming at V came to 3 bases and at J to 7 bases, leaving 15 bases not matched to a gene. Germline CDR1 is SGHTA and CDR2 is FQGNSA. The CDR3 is CASSLSLLAGQRGTQYF. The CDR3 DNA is TGTGCCAGCAGCTTGTCTTTGCTAGCGGGGCAGCGGGGGACCCAGTACTTC.

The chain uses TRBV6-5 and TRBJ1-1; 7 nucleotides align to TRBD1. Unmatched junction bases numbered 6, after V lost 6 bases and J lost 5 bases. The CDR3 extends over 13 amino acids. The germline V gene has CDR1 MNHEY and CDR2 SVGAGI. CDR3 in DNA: TGTGCCAGCAGCGACAGGGTCCTGACTGAAGCTTTCTTT. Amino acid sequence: CASSDRVLTEAFF.

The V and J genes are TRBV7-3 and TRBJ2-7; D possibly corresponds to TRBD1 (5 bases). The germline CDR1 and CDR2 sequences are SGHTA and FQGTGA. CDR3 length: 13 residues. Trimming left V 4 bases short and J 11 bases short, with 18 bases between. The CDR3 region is CASSSKTDDVEYF. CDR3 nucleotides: TGTGCCAGCAGCTCAAAGACAGACGATGTTGAGTACTTC.

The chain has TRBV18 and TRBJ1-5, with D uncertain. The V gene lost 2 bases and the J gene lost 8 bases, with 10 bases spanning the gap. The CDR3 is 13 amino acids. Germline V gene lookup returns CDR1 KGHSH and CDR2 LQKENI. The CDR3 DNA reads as TGTGCCAGCTCACCAGACACCGCTAAGCCCCAGCATTTT. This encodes CASSPDTAKPQHF.

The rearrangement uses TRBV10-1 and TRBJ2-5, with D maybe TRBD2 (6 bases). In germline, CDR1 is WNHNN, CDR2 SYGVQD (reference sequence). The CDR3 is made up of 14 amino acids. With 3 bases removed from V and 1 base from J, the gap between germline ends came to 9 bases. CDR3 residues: CASSEGTGQETQYF. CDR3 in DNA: TGCGCCAGCAGTGAAGGGACTGGCCAAGAGACCCAGTACTTC.

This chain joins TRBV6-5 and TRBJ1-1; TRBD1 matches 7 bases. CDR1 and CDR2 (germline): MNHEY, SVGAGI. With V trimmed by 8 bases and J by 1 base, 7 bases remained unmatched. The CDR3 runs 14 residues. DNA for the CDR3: TGTGCCAGCGGAGGGGGGACAGCGAACACTGAAGCTTTCTTT. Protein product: CASGGGTANTEAFF.

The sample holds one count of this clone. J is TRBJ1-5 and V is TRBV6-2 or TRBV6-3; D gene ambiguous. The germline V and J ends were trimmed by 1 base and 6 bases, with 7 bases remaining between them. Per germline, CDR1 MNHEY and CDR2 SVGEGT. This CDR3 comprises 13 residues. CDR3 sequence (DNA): TGTGCCAGCAGTTACTACGGGTTTCAGCCCCAGCATTTT. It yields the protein CASSYYGFQPQHF.

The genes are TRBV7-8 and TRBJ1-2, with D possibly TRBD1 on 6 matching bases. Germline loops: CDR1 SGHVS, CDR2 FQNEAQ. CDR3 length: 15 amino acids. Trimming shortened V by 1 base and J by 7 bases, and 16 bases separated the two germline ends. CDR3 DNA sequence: TGTGCCAGCAGCTTAGGGGGATGGACAGCGAGTGGCTACACCTTC. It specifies CASSLGGWTASGYTF.

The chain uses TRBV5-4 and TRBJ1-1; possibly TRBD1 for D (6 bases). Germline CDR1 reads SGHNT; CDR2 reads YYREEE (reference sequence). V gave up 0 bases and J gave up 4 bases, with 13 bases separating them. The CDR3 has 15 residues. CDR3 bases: TGTGCCAGCAGCTTGGGGGGGGGCGCACTCACTGAAGCTTTCTTT. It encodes CASSLGGGALTEAFF.

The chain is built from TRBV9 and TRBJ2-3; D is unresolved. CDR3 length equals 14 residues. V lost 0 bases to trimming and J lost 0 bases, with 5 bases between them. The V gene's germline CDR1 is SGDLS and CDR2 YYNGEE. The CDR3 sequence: CASSVVGSTDTQYF. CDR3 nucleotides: TGTGCCAGCAGCGTAGTCGGGAGCACAGATACGCAGTATTTT.

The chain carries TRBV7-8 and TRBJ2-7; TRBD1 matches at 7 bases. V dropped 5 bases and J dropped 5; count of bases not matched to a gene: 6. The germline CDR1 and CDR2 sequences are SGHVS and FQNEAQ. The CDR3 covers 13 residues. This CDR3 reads CASSINRGNEQYF. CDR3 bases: TGTGCCAGCAGCATAAACAGGGGCAACGAGCAGTACTTC.